This T cell receptor beta chain was obtained from a study of T cells in Graves' hyperthyroidism and ophthalmopathy. Germline loops: CDR1 SGHDT, CDR2 YYEEEE. The CDR3 loop spans 14 amino acids. V lost 4 bases, J lost 3 bases, and 6 bases stayed unmatched. Study outcomes and limitations: The majority of expanded thyroid clonotypes above 0.001 also appeared in blood.

This clonotype came up many times. Its antigen is not known. Those patients with uncontrolled infection, other autoimmune disease, pregnancy or lactation were excluded. PBMCs were derived from approximately 10 ml fresh peripheral blood. RNA transcripts provided the source from which TCR beta CDR3 regions were amplified. RT-PCR in the first round (using the HTBI primer set) targeted the TCR CDR3. One entry per CDR3 protein, called by TCRdb with MiXCR from the multiplex PCR reads. The data contain 400,000 to 600,000 distinct CDR3 sequences, about a fifth of them seen just once; the ten biggest clones take up 26%.

The clonotype was recovered from a man in his late teens or twenties with Graves' hyperthyroidism. V is TRBV5-6 and J is TRBJ1-1, with 7 positions matching TRBD1. The specimen sequenced was blood. CDR3 sequence reads: CASSPQGSYTEAFF. Written as DNA, the CDR3 is TGTGCCAGCAGCCCACAGGGGTCGTACACTGAAGCTTTCTTT.